What follows describes a single TCR beta chain. Which antigen it targets is not known. The record has no base qualities; no much larger clone is one base away. The junction carries 17 bases between V and J, which are trimmed by 6 bases and 4 bases respectively. From cysteine to phenylalanine, the CDR3 is 15 amino acids long. Just CDR3 DNA is preserved here, 45 bases in frame from base 1. CDR1 MNHEY and CDR2 SVGEGT were looked up in the germline V gene. The treatment or condition label of this sample denotes: in vitro stimulation with specific CMV peptide epitopes to enrich CMV-specific T cells. The sample is drawn from a study of T cell repertoires in cytomegalovirus infection (dated by TCRdb to the late 2010s). Concerning the study at large: Alongside well-studied HLA-B-restricted epitopes, the peptide stimulations were aimed at recently identified HLA-C-restricted CMV epitopes, whose presentation resists viral immunomodulation. Donor HLA type was relevant to the analysis, as public TCR beta signatures indicated carriage of CMV infection together with the matching HLA type. Overall study results and their limits: Cumulative frequency of public TCR beta family members discriminated carriers of CMV infection plus the relevant HLA type in this cohort and an independent approximately 340-donor cohort. In the ex vivo response, HLA-C-restricted CMV-specific TCR beta clonotypes were dominant, and in two of eight donors the single most frequent clonotype came from this HLA-C-restricted group.

Sequencing relied on an Illumina HiSeq 1500. Starting from the raw public reads, TCRdb applied fastp trimming at Q25, assembled clones with MiXCR and retained in-frame beta chains. Each CDR3 protein gets just one entry, which takes the most common genes and DNA from the rows behind it. This sample lists about 400,000 distinct CDR3 sequences; about 32% were detected once. The ten largest clones take up roughly 14% of the sample. This material consisted of cultured PBMCs, taken from culture after CMV antigen stimulation. Here the chain combines TRBV6-2 or TRBV6-3 and TRBJ2-3; the D segment may tentatively be TRBD1 or TRBD2, each giving 6 matched bases. This clonotype was sampled from a human donor in good health (CMV status not recorded). Some clones in this sample may be carry-over from other donors' samples. CDR3 reads: CASSQGRMDADTQYF. The DNA sequence reads TGTGCCAGCAGCCAGGGGAGGATGGATGCAGATACGCAGTATTTT.